The entry that follows covers one T cell receptor (beta chain) sequence. The record originates from a study of molecular identifiers for immune sequencing clone quantification. About the research overall: Five aliquots were made in replicates from the RNA of approximately 20,000 or 98,000 naive CD8 cells, and four were sequenced.

TCRdb reprocessed the PCR reads via MiXCR and lists one record per CDR3 protein. The sample holds 250,000 to 350,000 distinct CDR3 sequences, about a fifth seen once. Source material: naive CD8+ T cells from blood, with Jurkat cell RNA spiked in. Regarding subset: FACS-sorted CD8+CD4-CCR7+CD45RA+ naive T cells. The receptor comes from a human donor in good health. Some libraries in this study had Jurkat cell RNA spiked in.

In nucleotides, the CDR3 is TGTGCCAGCAGTACACCGGGGCCCCGACTTTTCGATACGCAGTATTTT. Protein product: CASSTPGPRLFDTQYF. J is TRBJ2-3 and V is TRBV6-2 or TRBV6-3; D is perhaps TRBD1 or TRBD2 (5 bases each). V lost 5 bases and J 6 bases, leaving 21 bases between the germline ends. Germline V gives CDR1 MNHEY, CDR2 SVGEGT. This CDR3 comprises 16 residues.